The 21 T cell receptor beta chains below come from one sample, sequenced in a study of T cell repertoires in cytomegalovirus infection. TCRdb recomputed calls from the reads with MiXCR, one row per CDR3 protein. The sample has around 300,000 distinct CDR3 sequences, under 25% seen once; the top ten hold roughly 20%. No antigen has been assigned to these receptors. Sequencing was performed on cultured PBMCs, taken from culture after CMV antigen stimulation. Receptor source: a human donor in good health (CMV status not recorded). Some clones in this sample may be carry-over from other donors' samples.

The chain combines TRBV7-2 with TRBJ1-2; no clear D gene. Germline V gene lookup returns CDR1 SGHTA and CDR2 FQGNSA. V was clipped by 1 base and J by 2 bases, with 11 bases between them. This CDR3 contains 15 residues. The CDR3 DNA is TGTGCCAGCAGCTTAGATGGTCCCGGCAACTATGGCTACACCTTC. This translates into CASSLDGPGNYGYTF.

The chain is built from TRBV11-1 and TRBJ2-3; tentatively, D is TRBD1 or TRBD2 (5 bases each). Germline values: CDR1 SGHAT, CDR2 FQDESV (reference sequence). Trimming shortened V by 5 bases and J by 5 bases, and 17 bases separated the two germline ends. The CDR3 runs to 15 residues. The DNA for the CDR3 is TGTGCCAGCAGCCCCGGGACCCAAGGCTTAGATACGCAGTATTTT. Amino acids: CASSPGTQGLDTQYF.

The chain uses TRBV5-4 and TRBJ2-6; tentatively, D is TRBD1 (6 bases). V lost 6 bases and J lost 2, with 15 bases in between. CDR1 SGHNT and CDR2 YYREEE come from the germline V gene (reference sequence). This CDR3 has 16 residues. CDR3 bases: TGTGCCAGCAACCCCTGGGGGCAGGCTGGGGCCAACGTCCTGACTTTC. This sequence encodes CASNPWGQAGANVLTF.

This clonotype came up a few times. This chain connects TRBV27 to TRBJ2-3; 13 bases align to TRBD2. There are 15 residues in the CDR3. The junction had 4 bases not matched to a gene; V was cut back by 2 bases and J by 8 bases. Germline loops: CDR1 MNHEY, CDR2 SMNVEV (reference sequence). The CDR3 loop is CASSLTSGRATTQYF. CDR3 sequence (DNA): TGTGCCAGCAGTTTAACTAGCGGGAGGGCCACTACGCAGTATTTT.

The V and J genes are TRBV20-1 and TRBJ2-5, with D tentatively TRBD2 (6 bases). Germline lookup yields CDR1 DFQATT and CDR2 SNEGSKA (reference sequence). Trimming left V 3 bases short and J 9 bases short, with 20 bases between. The length of the CDR3 is 14 residues. CDR3 protein: CSASEPLVGEAQYF. The CDR3 DNA is TGCAGTGCTAGTGAACCCCTCGTCGGGGAGGCCCAGTACTTC.

V gene TRBV2 combines with J gene TRBJ2-1, with 7 bases identical to TRBD1. CDR1 and CDR2 (germline): SNHLY, FYNNEI. V trimming: 7 bases; J trimming: 4 bases; junction bases outside the gene matches: 10. CDR3 length: 15 residues. CDR3: CASKQDRANYNEQFF. The CDR3 DNA follows: TGTGCCAGCAAACAAGACAGGGCCAATTACAATGAGCAGTTCTTC.

This clonotype was seen repeatedly, ten times or more. The chain is built from TRBV19 and TRBJ2-1, with D maybe TRBD1 (5 bases). From germline, CDR1 is LNHDA and CDR2 SQIVND (reference sequence). V lost 6 bases and J 7 bases, leaving 19 bases between the germline ends. The CDR3 loop spans 15 amino acids. The CDR3 nucleotides read TGTGCCAGTAGCCCCCCGGAGCAGGGCTGGAATGAGCAGTTCTTC. Its protein product is CASSPPEQGWNEQFF.

This clonotype was observed at least ten times. V usage is TRBV7-7 and J usage is TRBJ2-5; a weak D match, TRBD1 (6 bases). The germline V gene encodes CDR1 SSHAT and CDR2 FNYEAQ (reference sequence). The CDR3 extends over 11 amino acids. The V end lost 5 bases, the J end lost 7 bases, and 8 bases lay between the germline ends. Here the CDR3 reads CASSEQGTQYF. The CDR3 DNA is TGTGCCAGCAGCGAACAGGGGACCCAGTACTTC.

The gene calls are TRBV7-9 and TRBJ2-3, with TRBD2 identical over 8 bases. The germline V gene has CDR1 SEHNR and CDR2 FQNEAQ (reference sequence). CDR3 length: 14 amino acids. The J segment lost 7 bases and the V segment lost 10 bases, leaving 13 bases of the junction unmatched. CDR3 in amino acids: CATGGREGRNTQYF. CDR3 DNA: TGTGCCACGGGAGGCCGGGAGGGCCGTAATACGCAGTATTTT.

CDR3 region: CASSLGTSGNVEQFF. For the CDR3, the DNA is TGTGCCAGCAGCCTAGGAACTAGCGGTAATGTTGAGCAGTTCTTC. This chain joins TRBV3-1 and TRBJ2-1, with 8 bases that match TRBD2. Per the germline V gene, CDR1 is LGHDT and CDR2 is YNNKEL (reference sequence). V shed 4 bases, J shed 9 bases, and the junction held 11 bases outside the gene matches. The CDR3 has 15 residues.

This clonotype was counted once. The chain recombines TRBV12-3 or TRBV12-4 with TRBJ2-4, with D hard to call. There are 12 residues in the CDR3. The ends were cut back, 2 bases at V and 7 bases at J, with 6 bases in the middle. In nucleotides, the CDR3 is TGTGCCAGCAGTTTACCTAGGAACATTCAGTACTTC. As protein: CASSLPRNIQYF.

In its sample, this clonotype was seen a few times. The J gene is TRBJ2-7, the V gene TRBV7-8; TRBD1 aligns across 10 bases. CDR1 and CDR2 from the germline V gene are SGHVS and FQNEAQ. This CDR3 has 15 residues. Trimming at V came to 6 bases and at J to 1 base, leaving 6 bases not matched to a gene. CDR3 amino acids: CASSPGTGASYEQYV. In DNA form, the CDR3 reads TGTGCCAGCAGTCCCGGGACAGGGGCGTCCTACGAGCAGTACGTC.

The chain recombines TRBV7-9 with TRBJ1-2, with TRBD1 as a possible D gene (5 bases). V was cut by 5 bases and J by 5 bases, with 12 bases left in between. The CDR3 has 13 residues. Looked up from germline, CDR1 is SEHNR and CDR2 is FQNEAQ (reference sequence). The CDR3 nucleotides read TGTGCCAGCAGCCTACGACAGCATTATGGCTACACCTTC. Amino acid sequence: CASSLRQHYGYTF.

The table lists this clonotype with a few counts. The J gene is TRBJ2-7, the V gene TRBV7-9; 9 nucleotides line up with TRBD1. Losses at the gene ends were 6 bases for V and 5 bases for J; bases not matched to a gene: 8. The CDR3 length is 14 residues. In germline, CDR1 is SEHNR, CDR2 FQNEAQ (reference sequence). The CDR3 loop reads CASSPGTGYHEQYF. CDR3 nucleotides: TGTGCCAGCAGTCCCGGGACAGGGTACCACGAGCAGTACTTC.

In its sample, this clonotype was seen many times. The chain joins TRBV7-9 to TRBJ1-2, with D perhaps matching TRBD1 (6 bases). This CDR3 is 14 amino acids long. From germline, CDR1 is SEHNR and CDR2 FQNEAQ (reference sequence). The ends were cut back, 5 bases at V and 7 bases at J, with 17 bases in the middle. The CDR3 reads CASSQGDRSAGYTF. As DNA, the CDR3 is TGTGCCAGCAGCCAAGGCGACAGGTCCGCTGGCTACACCTTC.

This sequence joins TRBV6-2 or TRBV6-3 and TRBJ2-1; 15 bases match TRBD2. CDR1 and CDR2 (germline): MNHEY, SVGEGT. The CDR3 extends over 19 amino acids. V dropped 0 bases and J dropped 4; count of bases not matched to a gene: 7. The CDR3 DNA sequence: TGTGCCAGCAGTTACTCCTGGACTAGCGGGAGGGGAGGATACAATGAGCAGTTCTTC. This encodes CASSYSWTSGRGGYNEQFF.

Concerning this clonotype itself: A much larger clonotype is one base distant, so this may be a read error. The chain recombines TRBV2 with TRBJ2-7; D remains unclear. Between the trimmed V and J ends, which lost 5 bases and 3 bases, there was a span of 2 bases. The germline V gene has CDR1 SNHLY and CDR2 FYNNEI. CDR3 size: 10 residues. This CDR3 is CASSHYEQYF. As DNA, the CDR3 is TGTGCCAGCAGTCACTACGAGCAGTACTTC.

The chain employs TRBV6-5 and TRBJ1-6; D may be TRBD1 (5 bases). The germline V gene encodes CDR1 MNHEY and CDR2 SVGAGI. The CDR3 length is 17 residues. V lost 1 base and J 0 bases, leaving 10 bases between the germline ends. The CDR3 is CASSYWGGVSYNSPLHF. The CDR3 region has the DNA TGTGCCAGCAGTTACTGGGGGGGGGTCTCCTATAATTCACCCCTCCACTTT.

There are a few counts of this clonotype. The chain joins TRBV4-1 to TRBJ1-3, with 8 positions matching TRBD1. The ends lost 3 bases at V and 4 bases at J; junction bases unmatched: 8. The CDR3 consists of 16 residues. Germline V CDR1 and CDR2: MGHRA, YSYEKL. The CDR3 nucleotides are TGCGCCAGCAGCCACATGGACAGGGCAAGAGGAAACACCATATATTTT. Protein product: CASSHMDRARGNTIYF.

Many counts were recorded for this clonotype. This chain links TRBV6-1 with TRBJ1-2, with 8 nucleotides matching TRBD1. Germline trimming cut 2 bases from V and 2 bases from J; bases unmatched to any gene: 4. This CDR3 is built from 15 residues. Per the germline V gene, CDR1 is MNHNS and CDR2 is SASEGT. CDR3 DNA sequence: TGTGCCAGCAGTGAATCCCAGGGGGCGAACTATGGCTACACCTTC. Its translation: CASSESQGANYGYTF.

The table lists this clonotype with a few counts. V is TRBV7-9 and J is TRBJ2-5; D remains unclear. The V gene's germline CDR1 is SEHNR and CDR2 FQNEAQ (reference sequence). The V gene lost 2 bases and the J gene lost 5 bases, with 18 bases spanning the gap. The CDR3 consists of 16 residues. The CDR3 protein is CASSLRPGTLDETQYF. DNA of the CDR3: TGTGCCAGCAGCTTACGCCCGGGCACCCTAGATGAGACCCAGTACTTC.